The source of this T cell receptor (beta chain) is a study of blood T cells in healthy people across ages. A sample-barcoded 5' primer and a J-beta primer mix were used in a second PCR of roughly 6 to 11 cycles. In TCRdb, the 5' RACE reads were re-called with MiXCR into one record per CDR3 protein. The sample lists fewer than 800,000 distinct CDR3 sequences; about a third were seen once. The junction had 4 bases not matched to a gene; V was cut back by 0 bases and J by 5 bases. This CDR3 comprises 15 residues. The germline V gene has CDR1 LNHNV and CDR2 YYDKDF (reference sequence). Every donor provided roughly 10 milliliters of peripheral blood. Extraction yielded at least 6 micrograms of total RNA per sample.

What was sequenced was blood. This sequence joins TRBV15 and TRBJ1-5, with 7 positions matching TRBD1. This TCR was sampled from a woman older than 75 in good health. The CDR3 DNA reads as TGTGCCACCAGCAGAGAGGAACAGGGGTATCAGCCCCAGCATTTT. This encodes CATSREEQGYQPQHF.